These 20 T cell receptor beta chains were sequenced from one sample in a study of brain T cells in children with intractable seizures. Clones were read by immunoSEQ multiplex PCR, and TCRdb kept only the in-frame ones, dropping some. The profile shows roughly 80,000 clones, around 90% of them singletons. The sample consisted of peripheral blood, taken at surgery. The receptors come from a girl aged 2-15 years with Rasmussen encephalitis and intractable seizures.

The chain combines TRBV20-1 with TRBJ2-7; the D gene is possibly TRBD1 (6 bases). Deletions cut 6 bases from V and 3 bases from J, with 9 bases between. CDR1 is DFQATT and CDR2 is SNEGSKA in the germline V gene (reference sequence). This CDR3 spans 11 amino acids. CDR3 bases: TGCAGTGCCGGGACAAACTACGAGCAGTACTTC. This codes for CSAGTNYEQYF.

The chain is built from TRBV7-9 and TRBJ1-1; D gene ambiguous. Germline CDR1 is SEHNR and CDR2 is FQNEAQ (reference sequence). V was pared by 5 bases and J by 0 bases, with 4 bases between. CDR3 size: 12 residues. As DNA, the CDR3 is TGTGCCAGCAGCATAATGAACACTGAAGCTTTCTTT. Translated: CASSIMNTEAFF.

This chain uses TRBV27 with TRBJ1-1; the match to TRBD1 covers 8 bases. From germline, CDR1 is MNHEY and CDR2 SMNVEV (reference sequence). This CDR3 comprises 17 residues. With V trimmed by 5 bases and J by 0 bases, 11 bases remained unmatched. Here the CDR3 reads CASSPFVVGQVNTEAFF. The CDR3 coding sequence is TGTGCCAGCAGTCCTTTCGTAGTGGGACAGGTGAACACTGAAGCTTTCTTT.

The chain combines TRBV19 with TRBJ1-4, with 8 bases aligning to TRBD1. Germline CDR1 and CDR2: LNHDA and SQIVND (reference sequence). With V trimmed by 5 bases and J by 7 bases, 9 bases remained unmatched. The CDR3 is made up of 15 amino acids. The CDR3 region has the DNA TGTGCCAGTAGTCTCACAGGGGGTTCGGGTGAAAAACTGTTTTTT. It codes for CASSLTGGSGEKLFF.

The CDR3 DNA is TGTGCCAGTAGTACCTTAGGGACTAGCGGGACAGATACGCAGTATTTT. It specifies CASSTLGTSGTDTQYF. This rearrangement joins TRBV19 to TRBJ2-3, with TRBD2 identical over 12 bases. This CDR3 has 16 residues. Germline loops: CDR1 LNHDA, CDR2 SQIVND (reference sequence). V shed 4 bases and J 3 bases; nucleotides not matched to a gene: 5. The variable domain in full, with the rest retrieved from reference TRBV19 and TRBJ2-3, is DGGITQSPKYLFRKEGQNVTLSCEQNLNHDAMYWYRQDPGQGLRLIYYSQIVNDFQKGDIAEGYSVSREKKESFPLTVTSAQKNPTAFYLCASSTLGTSGTDTQYFGPGTRLTVL.

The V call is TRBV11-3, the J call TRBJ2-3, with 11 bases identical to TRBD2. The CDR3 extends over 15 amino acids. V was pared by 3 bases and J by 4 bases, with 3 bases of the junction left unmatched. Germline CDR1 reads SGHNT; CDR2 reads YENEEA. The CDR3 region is CASSFSGGAPDTQYF. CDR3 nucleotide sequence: TGTGCCAGCAGCTTTAGCGGGGGGGCGCCAGATACGCAGTATTTT. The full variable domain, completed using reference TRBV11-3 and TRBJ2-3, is EAGVVQSPRYKIIEKKQPVAFWCNPISGHNTLYWYLQNLGQGPELLIRYENEEAVDDSQLPKDRFSAERLKGVDSTLKIQPAELGDSAVYLCASSFSGGAPDTQYFGPGTRLTVL.

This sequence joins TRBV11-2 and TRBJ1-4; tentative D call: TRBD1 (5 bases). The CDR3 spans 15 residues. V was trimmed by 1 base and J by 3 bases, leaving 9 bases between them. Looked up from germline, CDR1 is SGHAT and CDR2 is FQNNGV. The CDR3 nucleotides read TGTGCCAGCAGCTTAGCGCAGGGAGCTAATGAAAAACTGTTTTTT. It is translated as CASSLAQGANEKLFF.

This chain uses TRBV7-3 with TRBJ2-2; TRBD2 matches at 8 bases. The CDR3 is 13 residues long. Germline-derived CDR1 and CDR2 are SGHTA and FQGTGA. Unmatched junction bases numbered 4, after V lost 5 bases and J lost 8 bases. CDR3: CASSVSGVGELFF. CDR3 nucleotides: TGTGCCAGCAGCGTTAGCGGGGTAGGGGAGCTGTTTTTT. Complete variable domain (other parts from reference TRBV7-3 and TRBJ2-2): GAGVSQTPSNKVTEKGKYVELRCDPISGHTALYWYRQSLGQGPEFLIYFQGTGAADDSGLPNDRFFAVRPEGSVSTLKIQRTERGDSAVYLCASSVSGVGELFFGEGSRLTVL.

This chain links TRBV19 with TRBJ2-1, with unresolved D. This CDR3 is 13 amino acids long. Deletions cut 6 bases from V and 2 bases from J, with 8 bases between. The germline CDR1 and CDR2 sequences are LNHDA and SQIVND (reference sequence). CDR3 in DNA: TGTGCCAGTAGCCACGTACCCTACAATGAGCAGTTCTTC. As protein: CASSHVPYNEQFF.

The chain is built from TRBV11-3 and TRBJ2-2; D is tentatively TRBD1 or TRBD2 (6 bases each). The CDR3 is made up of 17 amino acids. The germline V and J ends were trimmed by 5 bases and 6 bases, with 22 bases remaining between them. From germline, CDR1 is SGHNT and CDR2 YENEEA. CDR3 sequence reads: CASSRRGVQGSAGELFF. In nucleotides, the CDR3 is TGTGCCAGCAGCCGTCGCGGGGTGCAGGGGAGCGCCGGGGAGCTGTTTTTT.

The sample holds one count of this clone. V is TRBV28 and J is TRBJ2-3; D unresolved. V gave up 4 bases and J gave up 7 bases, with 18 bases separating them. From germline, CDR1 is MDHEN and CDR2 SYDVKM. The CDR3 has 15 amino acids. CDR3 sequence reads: CASSSIPGPPNTQYF. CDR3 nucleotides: TGTGCCAGCAGTTCAATCCCCGGGCCCCCGAATACGCAGTATTTT.

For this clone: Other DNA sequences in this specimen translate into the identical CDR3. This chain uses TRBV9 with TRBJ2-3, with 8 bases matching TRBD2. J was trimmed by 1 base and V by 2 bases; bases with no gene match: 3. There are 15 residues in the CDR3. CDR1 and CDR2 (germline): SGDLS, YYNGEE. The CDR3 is CASSVGAGGTDTQYF. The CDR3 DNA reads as TGTGCCAGCAGCGTGGGAGCGGGGGGCACAGATACGCAGTATTTT.

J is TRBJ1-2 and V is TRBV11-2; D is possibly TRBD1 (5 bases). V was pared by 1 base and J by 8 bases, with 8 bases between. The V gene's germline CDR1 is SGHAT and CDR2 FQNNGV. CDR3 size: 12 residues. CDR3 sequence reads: CASSLARDGYTF. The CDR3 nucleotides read TGTGCCAGCAGCTTAGCCAGGGACGGCTACACCTTC.

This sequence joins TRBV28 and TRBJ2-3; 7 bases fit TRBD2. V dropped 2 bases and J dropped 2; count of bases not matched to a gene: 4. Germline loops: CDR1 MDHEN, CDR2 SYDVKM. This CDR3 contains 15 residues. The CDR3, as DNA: TGTGCCAGCAGTTTAGGTAGCGGGCCCACAGATACGCAGTATTTT. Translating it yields CASSLGSGPTDTQYF.

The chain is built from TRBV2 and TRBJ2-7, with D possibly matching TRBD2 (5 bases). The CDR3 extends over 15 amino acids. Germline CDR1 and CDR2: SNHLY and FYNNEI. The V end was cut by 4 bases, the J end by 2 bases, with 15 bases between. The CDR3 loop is CASSVWAGETYEQYF. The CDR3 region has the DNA TGTGCCAGCAGTGTATGGGCGGGTGAAACCTACGAGCAGTACTTC.

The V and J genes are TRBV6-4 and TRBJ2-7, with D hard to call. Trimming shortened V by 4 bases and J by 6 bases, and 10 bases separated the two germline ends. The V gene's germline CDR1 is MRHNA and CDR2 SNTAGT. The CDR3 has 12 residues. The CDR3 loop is CASSAVPCEQYF. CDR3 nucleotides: TGTGCCAGCAGTGCAGTCCCCTGCGAGCAGTACTTC.

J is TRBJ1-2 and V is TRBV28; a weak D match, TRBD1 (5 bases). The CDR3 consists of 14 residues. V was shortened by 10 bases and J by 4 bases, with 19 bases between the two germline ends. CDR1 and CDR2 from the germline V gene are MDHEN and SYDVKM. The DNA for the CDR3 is TGTGCCATCCCAAACTCCAGGGCAGGCTATGGCTACACCTTC. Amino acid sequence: CAIPNSRAGYGYTF.

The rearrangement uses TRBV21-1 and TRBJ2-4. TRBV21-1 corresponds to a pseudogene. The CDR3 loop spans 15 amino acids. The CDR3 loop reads CASSKADLAKNIQYF. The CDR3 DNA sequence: TGTGCCAGCAGCAAAGCAGACCTAGCCAAAAACATTCAGTACTTC.

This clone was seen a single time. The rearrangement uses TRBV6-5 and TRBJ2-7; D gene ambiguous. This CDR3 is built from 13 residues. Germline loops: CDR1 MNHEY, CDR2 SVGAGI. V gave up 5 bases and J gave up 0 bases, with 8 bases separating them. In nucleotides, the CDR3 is TGTGCCAGCAGTCCATATCGCTCCTACGAGCAGTACTTC. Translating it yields CASSPYRSYEQYF.

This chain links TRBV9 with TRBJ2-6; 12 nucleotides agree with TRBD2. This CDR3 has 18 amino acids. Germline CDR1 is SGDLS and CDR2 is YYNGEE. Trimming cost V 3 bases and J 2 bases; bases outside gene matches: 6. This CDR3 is CASSETSGGRAGANVLTF. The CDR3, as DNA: TGTGCCAGCAGCGAAACTAGCGGGGGGAGAGCTGGGGCCAACGTCCTGACTTTC.